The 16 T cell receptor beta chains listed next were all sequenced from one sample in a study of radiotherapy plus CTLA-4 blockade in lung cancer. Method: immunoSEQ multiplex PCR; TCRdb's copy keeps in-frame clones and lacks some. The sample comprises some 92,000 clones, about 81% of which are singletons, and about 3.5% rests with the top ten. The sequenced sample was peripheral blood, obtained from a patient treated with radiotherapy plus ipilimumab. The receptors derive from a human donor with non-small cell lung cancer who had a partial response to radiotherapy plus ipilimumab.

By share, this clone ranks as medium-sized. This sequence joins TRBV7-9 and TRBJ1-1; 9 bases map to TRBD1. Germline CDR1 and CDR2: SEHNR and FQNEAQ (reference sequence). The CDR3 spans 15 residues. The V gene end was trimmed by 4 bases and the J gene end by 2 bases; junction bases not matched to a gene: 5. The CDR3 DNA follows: TGTGCCAGCAGCTCATGGACAGGGGTTAACACTGAAGCTTTCTTT. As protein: CASSSWTGVNTEAFF.

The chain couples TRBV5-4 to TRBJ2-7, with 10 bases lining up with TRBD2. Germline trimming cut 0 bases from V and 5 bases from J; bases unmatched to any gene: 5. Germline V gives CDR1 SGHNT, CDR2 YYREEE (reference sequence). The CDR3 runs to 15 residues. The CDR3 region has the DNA TGTGCCAGCAGCTTGGTTCTAGCGGGAGAAGACGAGCAGTACTTC. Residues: CASSLVLAGEDEQYF.

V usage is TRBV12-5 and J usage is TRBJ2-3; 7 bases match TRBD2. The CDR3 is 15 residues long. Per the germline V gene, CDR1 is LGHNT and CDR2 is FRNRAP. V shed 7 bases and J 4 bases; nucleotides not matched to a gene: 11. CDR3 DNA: TGTGCTAGTGCCCCCCGCGGGAGTGGCGCAGATACGCAGTATTTT. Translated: CASAPRGSGADTQYF.

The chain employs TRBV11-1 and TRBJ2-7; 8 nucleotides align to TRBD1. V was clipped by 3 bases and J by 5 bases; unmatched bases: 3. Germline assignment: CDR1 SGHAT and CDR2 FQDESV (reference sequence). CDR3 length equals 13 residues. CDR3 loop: CASSLVRGHEQYF. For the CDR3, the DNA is TGTGCCAGCAGCTTGGTCAGGGGGCACGAGCAGTACTTC.

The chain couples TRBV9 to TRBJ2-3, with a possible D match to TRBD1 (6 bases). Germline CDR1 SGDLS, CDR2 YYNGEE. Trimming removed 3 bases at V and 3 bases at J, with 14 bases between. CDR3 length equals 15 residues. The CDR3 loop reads CASSGRQAETDTQYF. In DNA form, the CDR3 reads TGTGCCAGCAGCGGTCGACAGGCCGAGACAGATACGCAGTATTTT. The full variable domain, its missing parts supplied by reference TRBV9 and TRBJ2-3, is DSGVTQTPKHLITATGQRVTLRCSPRSGDLSVYWYQQSLDQGLQFLIQYYNGEERAKGNILERFSAQQFPDLHSELNLSSLELGDSALYFCASSGRQAETDTQYFGPGTRLTVL.

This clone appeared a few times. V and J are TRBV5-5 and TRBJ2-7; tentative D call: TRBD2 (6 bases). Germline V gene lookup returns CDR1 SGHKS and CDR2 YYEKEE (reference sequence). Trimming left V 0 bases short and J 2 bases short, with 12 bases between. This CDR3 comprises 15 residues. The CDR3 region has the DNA TGTGCCAGCAGCTTGGCCCCGGGAGTCGCCTACGAGCAGTACTTC. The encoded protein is CASSLAPGVAYEQYF.

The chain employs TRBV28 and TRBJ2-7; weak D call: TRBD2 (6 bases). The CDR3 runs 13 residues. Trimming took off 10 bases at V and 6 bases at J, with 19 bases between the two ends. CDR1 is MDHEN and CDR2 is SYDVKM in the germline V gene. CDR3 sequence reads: CATLKRAPVEQYF. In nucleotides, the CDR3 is TGTGCCACCTTAAAGCGGGCCCCTGTCGAGCAGTACTTC.

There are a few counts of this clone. The CDR3: CASSYDRGLEQYF. The DNA of the CDR3 is TGTGCCAGCAGTTACGACAGGGGGCTCGAGCAGTACTTC. This chain uses TRBV6-5 with TRBJ2-7, with 10 bases lining up with TRBD1. There are 13 residues in the CDR3. The junction had 1 base not matched to a gene; V was cut back by 2 bases and J by 6 bases. Looked up from germline, CDR1 is MNHEY and CDR2 is SVGAGI.

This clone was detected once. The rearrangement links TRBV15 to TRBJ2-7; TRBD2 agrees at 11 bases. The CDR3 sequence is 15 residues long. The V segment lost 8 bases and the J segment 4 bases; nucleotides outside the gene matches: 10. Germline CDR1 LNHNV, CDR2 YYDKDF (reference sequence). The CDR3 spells CATQLAGELGYEQYF. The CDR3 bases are TGTGCCACCCAACTAGCGGGAGAGTTAGGTTACGAGCAGTACTTC.

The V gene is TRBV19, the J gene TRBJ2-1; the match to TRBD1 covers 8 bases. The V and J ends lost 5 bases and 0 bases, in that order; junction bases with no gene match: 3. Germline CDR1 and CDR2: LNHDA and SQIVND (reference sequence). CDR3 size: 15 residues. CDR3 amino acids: CASSGDRSSYNEQFF. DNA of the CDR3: TGTGCCAGTAGTGGGGACAGGAGCTCCTACAATGAGCAGTTCTTC.

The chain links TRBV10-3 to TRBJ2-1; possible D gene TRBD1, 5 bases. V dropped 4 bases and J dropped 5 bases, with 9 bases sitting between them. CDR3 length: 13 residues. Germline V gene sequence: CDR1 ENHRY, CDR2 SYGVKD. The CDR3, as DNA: TGTGCCATCAGTGGCGGCAGGGACAATGAGCAGTTCTTC. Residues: CAISGGRDNEQFF.

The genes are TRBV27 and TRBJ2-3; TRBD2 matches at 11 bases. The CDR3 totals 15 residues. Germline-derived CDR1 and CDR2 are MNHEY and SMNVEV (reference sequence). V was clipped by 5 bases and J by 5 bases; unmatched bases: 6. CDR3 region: CASSIVAGGGDTQYF. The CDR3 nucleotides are TGTGCCAGCAGTATCGTAGCGGGAGGGGGAGATACGCAGTATTTT.

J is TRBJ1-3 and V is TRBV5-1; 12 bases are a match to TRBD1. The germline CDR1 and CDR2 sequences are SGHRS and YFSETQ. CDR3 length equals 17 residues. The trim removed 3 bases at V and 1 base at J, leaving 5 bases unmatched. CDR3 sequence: CASSWRDRGHSGNTIYF. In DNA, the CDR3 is TGCGCCAGCAGCTGGAGGGACAGGGGGCATTCTGGAAACACCATATATTTT.

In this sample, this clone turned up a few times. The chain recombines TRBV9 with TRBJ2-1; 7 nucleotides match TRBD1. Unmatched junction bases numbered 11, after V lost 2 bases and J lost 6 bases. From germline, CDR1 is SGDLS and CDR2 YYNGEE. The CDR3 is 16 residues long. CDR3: CASSVSGAGGGNEQFF. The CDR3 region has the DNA TGTGCCAGCAGCGTGAGTGGGGCAGGGGGTGGCAATGAGCAGTTCTTC.

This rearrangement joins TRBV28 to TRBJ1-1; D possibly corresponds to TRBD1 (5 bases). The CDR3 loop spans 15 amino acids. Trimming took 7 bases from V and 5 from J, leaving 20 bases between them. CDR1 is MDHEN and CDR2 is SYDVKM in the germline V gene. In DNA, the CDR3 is TGTGCCAGCATTTTTAGGGCGGGGGGGAGGACTGAAGCTTTCTTT. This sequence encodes CASIFRAGGRTEAFF.

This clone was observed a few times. The CDR3 DNA follows: TGCGCCAGCAGCTTGGGGCCACAGGGGTTCTCTGGGGCCAACGTCCTGACTTTC. Its translation: CASSLGPQGFSGANVLTF. V and J are TRBV5-1 and TRBJ2-6, with 7 bases lining up with TRBD1. This CDR3 region has 18 residues. In germline, CDR1 is SGHRS, CDR2 YFSETQ. V was clipped by 0 bases and J by 0 bases; unmatched bases: 6.